This entry lists 6 T cell receptor beta chains sequenced from one sample in a study of CD8 T cells in ankylosing spondylitis. Using its own MiXCR run on the 5' RACE reads, TCRdb lists one record per CDR3 protein. The table shows approximately 290,000 distinct CDR3 sequences, with under 25% occurring only once. Sequencing was carried out using blood, either unsorted or a sorted T cell fraction (not recorded which). The receptor source for this set is a female donor with ankylosing spondylitis or in good health (not recorded which).

This clonotype was found a few times. The chain recombines TRBV19 with TRBJ2-1, with 8 bases fitting TRBD2. V lost 3 bases, J lost 6 bases, and 1 base stayed unmatched. Germline CDR1 reads LNHDA; CDR2 reads SQIVND (reference sequence). This CDR3 region has 13 residues. DNA for the CDR3: TGTGCCAGTAGTATGGGACTAGGCAATGAGCAGTTCTTC. Translation: CASSMGLGNEQFF.

This clonotype has at least ten counts. The V and J genes are TRBV7-2 and TRBJ2-5, with 8 bases lining up with TRBD1. Germline loops: CDR1 SGHTA, CDR2 FQGNSA. V lost 5 bases to trimming and J lost 7 bases; unmatched junction nucleotides: 6. The CDR3 totals 13 residues. Here the CDR3 reads CASSLGQGRTQYF. In DNA form, the CDR3 reads TGTGCCAGCAGCCTTGGACAGGGCAGGACCCAGTACTTC.

This chain uses TRBV18 with TRBJ1-1; TRBD1 agrees at 8 bases. This CDR3 region has 15 residues. The V and J ends lost 5 bases and 4 bases, in that order; junction bases with no gene match: 9. CDR1 and CDR2 (germline): KGHSH, LQKENI. CDR3 amino acids: CASSSRTGTTTEAFF. The CDR3 DNA sequence: TGTGCCAGCTCATCTCGGACAGGGACGACCACTGAAGCTTTCTTT.

This clonotype has ten or more counts. This chain uses TRBV12-3 or TRBV12-4 with TRBJ1-1; 7 bases are a match to TRBD1. The CDR3 is 15 residues long. J gave up 1 base and V 6 bases, and 8 bases lay outside the gene matches. CDR3 DNA sequence: TGTGCCAGCAGGTTCAGACAGGGTCCGAACACTGAAGCTTTCTTT. Amino acid sequence: CASRFRQGPNTEAFF.

This rearrangement joins TRBV7-2 to TRBJ2-1, with 12 bases lining up with TRBD2. This CDR3 comprises 16 residues. The J segment lost 6 bases and the V segment lost 4 bases, leaving 7 bases of the junction unmatched. Germline loops: CDR1 SGHTA, CDR2 FQGNSA. The CDR3 here is CASSSQTSGSGNEQFF. CDR3 nucleotide sequence: TGTGCCAGCAGCTCGCAGACTAGCGGGAGTGGCAATGAGCAGTTCTTC.

This chain joins TRBV6-2 or TRBV6-3 and TRBJ2-7, with a weak D call TRBD1 (6 bases). Germline-derived CDR1 and CDR2 are MNHEY and SVGEGT. CDR3 length: 12 residues. V was shortened by 7 bases and J by 4 bases, with 11 bases between the two germline ends. CDR3 region: CASMRGNYEQYF. Here the CDR3 DNA reads TGTGCCAGCATGAGGGGGAATTACGAGCAGTACTTC.